The 3 T cell receptor beta chains listed next were all sequenced from one sample in a study of CD8 T cells in ankylosing spondylitis. TCRdb reprocessed the 5' RACE reads via MiXCR and lists one record per CDR3 protein. In the table there are a few hundred thousand distinct CDR3 sequences, 24% of which are singletons. Material: blood, either unsorted or a sorted T cell fraction (not recorded which). The receptors derive from a male donor with ankylosing spondylitis or in good health (not recorded which).

The rearrangement uses TRBV15 and TRBJ2-3; 10 nucleotides agree with TRBD1. This CDR3 region has 15 residues. CDR1 and CDR2 (germline): LNHNV, YYDKDF (reference sequence). V trimming: 4 bases; J trimming: 3 bases; junction bases outside the gene matches: 4. CDR3: CATSKPGQGTDTQYF. The DNA of the CDR3 is TGTGCCACCAGCAAGCCGGGACAGGGGACAGATACGCAGTATTTT.

At least ten counts were recorded for this clonotype. The V call is TRBV20-1, the J call TRBJ2-7, with D possibly TRBD1 on 6 matching bases. Germline CDR1 DFQATT, CDR2 SNEGSKA (reference sequence). Trimming removed 4 bases at V and 3 bases at J, with 13 bases between. This CDR3 comprises 13 residues. The CDR3 loop is CSAKTGRGYEQYF. The CDR3 nucleotides are TGCAGTGCTAAGACAGGCAGGGGCTACGAGCAGTACTTC.

Only a few counts were recorded for this clonotype. The V and J genes are TRBV29-1 and TRBJ2-5; D unresolved. Trimming shortened V by 6 bases and J by 1 base, and 9 bases separated the two germline ends. The CDR3 runs 12 residues. Germline assignment: CDR1 SQVTM and CDR2 ANQGSEA. The CDR3 region is CSVPVGQETQYF. The CDR3 region has the DNA TGCAGCGTCCCCGTGGGCCAAGAGACCCAGTACTTC.